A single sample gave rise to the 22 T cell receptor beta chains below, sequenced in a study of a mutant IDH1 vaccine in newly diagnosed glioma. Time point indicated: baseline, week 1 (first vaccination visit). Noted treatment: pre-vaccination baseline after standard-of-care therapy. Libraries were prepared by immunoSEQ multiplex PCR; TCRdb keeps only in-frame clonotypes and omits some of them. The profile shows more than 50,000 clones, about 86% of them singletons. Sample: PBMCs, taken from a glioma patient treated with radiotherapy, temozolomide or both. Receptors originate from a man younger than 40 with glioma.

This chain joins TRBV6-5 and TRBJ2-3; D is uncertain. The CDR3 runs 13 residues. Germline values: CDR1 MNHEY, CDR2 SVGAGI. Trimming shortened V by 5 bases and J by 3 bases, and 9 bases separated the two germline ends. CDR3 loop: CASSQFKTDTQYF. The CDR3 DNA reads TGTGCCAGCAGTCAATTTAAAACAGATACGCAGTATTTT.

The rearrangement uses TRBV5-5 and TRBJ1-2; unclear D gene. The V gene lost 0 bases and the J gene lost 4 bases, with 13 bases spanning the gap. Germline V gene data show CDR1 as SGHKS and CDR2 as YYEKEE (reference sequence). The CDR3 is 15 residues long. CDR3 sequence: CASSLVLEGSYGYTF. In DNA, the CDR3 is TGTGCCAGCAGCTTGGTTTTGGAGGGTAGCTATGGCTACACCTTC. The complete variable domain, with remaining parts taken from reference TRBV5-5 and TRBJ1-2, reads DAGVTQSPTHLIKTRGQQVTLRCSPISGHKSVSWYQQVLGQGPQFIFQYYEKEERGRGNFPDRFSARQFPNYSSELNVNALLLGDSALYLCASSLVLEGSYGYTFGSGTRLTVV.

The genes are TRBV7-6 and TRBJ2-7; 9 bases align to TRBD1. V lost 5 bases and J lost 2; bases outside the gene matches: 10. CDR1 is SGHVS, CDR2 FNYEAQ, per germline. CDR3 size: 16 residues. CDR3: CASSKSSGQGPYEQYF. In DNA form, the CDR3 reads TGTGCCAGCAGCAAAAGCTCGGGACAGGGCCCCTACGAGCAGTACTTC. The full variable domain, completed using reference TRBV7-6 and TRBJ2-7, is GAGVSQSPRYKVTKRGQDVALRCDPISGHVSLYWYRQALGQGPEFLTYFNYEAQQDKSGLPNDRFSAERPEGSISTLTIQRTEQRDSAMYRCASSKSSGQGPYEQYFGPGTRLTVT.

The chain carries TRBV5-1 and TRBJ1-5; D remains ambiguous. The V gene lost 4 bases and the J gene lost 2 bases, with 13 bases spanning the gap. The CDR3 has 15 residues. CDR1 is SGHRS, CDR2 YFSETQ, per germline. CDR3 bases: TGCGCCAGCAGCCCAGGAGACATAGGCAATCAGCCCCAGCATTTT. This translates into CASSPGDIGNQPQHF.

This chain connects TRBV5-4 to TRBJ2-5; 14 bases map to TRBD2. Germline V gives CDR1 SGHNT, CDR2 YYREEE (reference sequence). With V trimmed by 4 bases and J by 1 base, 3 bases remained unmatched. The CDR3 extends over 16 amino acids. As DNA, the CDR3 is TGTGCCAGCAGCCCGGGACTAGCGGGGGCCCAAGAGACCCAGTACTTC. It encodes CASSPGLAGAQETQYF. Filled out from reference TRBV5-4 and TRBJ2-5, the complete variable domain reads ETGVTQSPTHLIKTRGQQVTLRCSSQSGHNTVSWYQQALGQGPQFIFQYYREEENGRGNFPPRFSGLQFPNYSSELNVNALELDDSALYLCASSPGLAGAQETQYFGPGTRLLVL.

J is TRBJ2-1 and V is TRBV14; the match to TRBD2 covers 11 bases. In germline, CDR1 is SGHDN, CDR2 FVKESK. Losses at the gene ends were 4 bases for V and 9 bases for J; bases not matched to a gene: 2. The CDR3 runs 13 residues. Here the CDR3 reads CASSLAGGVEQFF. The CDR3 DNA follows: TGTGCCAGCAGCCTAGCGGGGGGGGTTGAGCAGTTCTTC.

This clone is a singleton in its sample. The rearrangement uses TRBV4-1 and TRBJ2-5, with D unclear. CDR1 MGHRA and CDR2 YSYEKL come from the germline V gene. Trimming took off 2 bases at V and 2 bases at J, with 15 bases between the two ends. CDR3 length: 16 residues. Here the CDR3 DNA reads TGCGCCAGCAGCCAAAACCCTGCAGGTTGGCAAGAGACCCAGTACTTC. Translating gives CASSQNPAGWQETQYF.

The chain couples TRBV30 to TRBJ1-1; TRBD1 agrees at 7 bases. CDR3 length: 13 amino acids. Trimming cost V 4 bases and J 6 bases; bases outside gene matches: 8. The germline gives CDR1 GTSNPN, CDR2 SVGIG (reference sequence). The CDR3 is CAWKAQGISEAFF. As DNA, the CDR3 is TGTGCCTGGAAAGCACAGGGGATATCTGAAGCTTTCTTT.

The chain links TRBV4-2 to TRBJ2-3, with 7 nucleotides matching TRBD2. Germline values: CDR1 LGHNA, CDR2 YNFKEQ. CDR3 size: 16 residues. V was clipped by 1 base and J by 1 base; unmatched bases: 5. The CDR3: CASSQVAGEGTDTQYF. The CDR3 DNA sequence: TGTGCCAGCAGCCAAGTAGCGGGCGAAGGCACAGATACGCAGTATTTT.

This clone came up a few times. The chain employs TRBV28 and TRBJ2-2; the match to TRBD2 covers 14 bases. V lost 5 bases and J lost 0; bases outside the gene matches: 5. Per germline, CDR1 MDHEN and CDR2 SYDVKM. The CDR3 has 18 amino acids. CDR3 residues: CASSVGLAGGANTGELFF. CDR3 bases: TGTGCCAGCAGTGTCGGACTAGCGGGGGGCGCGAACACCGGGGAGCTGTTTTTT.

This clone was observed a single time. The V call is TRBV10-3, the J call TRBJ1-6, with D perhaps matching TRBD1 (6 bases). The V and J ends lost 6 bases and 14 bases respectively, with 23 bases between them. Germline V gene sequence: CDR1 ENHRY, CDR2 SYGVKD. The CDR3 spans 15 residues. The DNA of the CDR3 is TGTGCCATCAGGGACCCGGACAGAGGGGAATTTTCCCTCCACTTT. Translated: CAIRDPDRGEFSLHF.

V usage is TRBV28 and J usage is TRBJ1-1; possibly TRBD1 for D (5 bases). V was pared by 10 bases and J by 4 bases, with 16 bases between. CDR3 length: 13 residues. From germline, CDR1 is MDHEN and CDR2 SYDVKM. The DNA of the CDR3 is TGTGCCACCAGGGCCGGGAGGATCACTGAAGCTTTCTTT. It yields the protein CATRAGRITEAFF.

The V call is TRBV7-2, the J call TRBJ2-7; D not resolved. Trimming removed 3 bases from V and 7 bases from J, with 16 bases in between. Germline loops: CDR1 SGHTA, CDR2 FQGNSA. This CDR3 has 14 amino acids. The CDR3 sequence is CASSFRAPEMEQYF. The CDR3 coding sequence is TGTGCCAGCAGCTTCCGGGCCCCGGAGATGGAGCAGTACTTC.

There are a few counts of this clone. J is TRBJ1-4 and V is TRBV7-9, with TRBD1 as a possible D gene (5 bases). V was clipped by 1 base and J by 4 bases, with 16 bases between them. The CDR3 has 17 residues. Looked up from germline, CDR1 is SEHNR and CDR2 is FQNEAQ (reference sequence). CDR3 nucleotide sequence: TGTGCCAGCAGCTTAGAAGGGCGACAGACCGGTAATGAAAAACTGTTTTTT. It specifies CASSLEGRQTGNEKLFF.

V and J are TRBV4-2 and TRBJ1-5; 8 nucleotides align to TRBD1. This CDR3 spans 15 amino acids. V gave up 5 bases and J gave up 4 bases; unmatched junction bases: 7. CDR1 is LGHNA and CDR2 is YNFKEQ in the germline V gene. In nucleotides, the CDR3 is TGTGCCAGCAGCTTCAGACAGGGGTCGAATCAGCCCCAGCATTTT. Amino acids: CASSFRQGSNQPQHF.

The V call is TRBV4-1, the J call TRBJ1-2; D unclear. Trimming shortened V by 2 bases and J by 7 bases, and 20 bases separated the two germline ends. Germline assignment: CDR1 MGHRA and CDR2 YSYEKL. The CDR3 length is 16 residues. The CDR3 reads CASSQSWNEGESGYTF. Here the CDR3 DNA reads TGCGCCAGCAGCCAAAGCTGGAACGAGGGAGAAAGTGGCTACACCTTC.

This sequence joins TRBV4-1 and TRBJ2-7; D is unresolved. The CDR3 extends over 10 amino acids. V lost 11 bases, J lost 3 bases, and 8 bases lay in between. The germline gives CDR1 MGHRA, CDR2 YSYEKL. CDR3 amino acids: CASSYYEQYF. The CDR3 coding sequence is TGCGCCTCGAGCTACTACGAGCAGTACTTC.

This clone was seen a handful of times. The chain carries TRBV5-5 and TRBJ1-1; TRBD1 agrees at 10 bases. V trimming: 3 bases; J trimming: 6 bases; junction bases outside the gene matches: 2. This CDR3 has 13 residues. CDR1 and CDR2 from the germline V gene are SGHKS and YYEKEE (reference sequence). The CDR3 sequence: CASSWDRGAEAFF. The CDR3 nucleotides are TGTGCCAGCAGCTGGGACAGGGGCGCTGAAGCTTTCTTT.

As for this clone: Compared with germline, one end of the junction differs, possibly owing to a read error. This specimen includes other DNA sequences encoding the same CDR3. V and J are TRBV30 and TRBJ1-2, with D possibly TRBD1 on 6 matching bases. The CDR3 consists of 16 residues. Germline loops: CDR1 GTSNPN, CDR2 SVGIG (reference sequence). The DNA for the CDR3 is TGTGCCTGCGCCAAGATTTGGACAGCCGATCCTGGGGGCTACACATTC. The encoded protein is CACAKIWTADPGGYTF.

CDR3 sequence (DNA): TGTGCCAGCAGCTTGGTGACGGCCACTAGCACAGATACGCAGTATTTT. Its translation: CASSLVTATSTDTQYF. The V gene is TRBV5-8, the J gene TRBJ2-3; D gene ambiguous. CDR1 and CDR2 from the germline V gene are SGHTS and YDEGEE. The CDR3 is 16 amino acids. The V and J ends lost 0 bases and 0 bases respectively, with 11 bases between them.

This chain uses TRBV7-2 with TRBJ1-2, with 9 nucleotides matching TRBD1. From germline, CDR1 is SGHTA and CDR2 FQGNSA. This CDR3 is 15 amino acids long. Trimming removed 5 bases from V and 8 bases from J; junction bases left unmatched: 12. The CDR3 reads CASSISRDRVSGYTF. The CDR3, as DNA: TGTGCCAGCAGCATTTCCCGGGACAGGGTCAGCGGCTACACCTTC.

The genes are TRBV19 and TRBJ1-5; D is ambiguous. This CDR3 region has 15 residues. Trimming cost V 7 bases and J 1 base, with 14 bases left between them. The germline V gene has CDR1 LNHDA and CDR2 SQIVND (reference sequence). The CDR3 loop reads CASIDPEQSNQPQHF. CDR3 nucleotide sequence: TGTGCCAGTATCGACCCTGAACAGAGCAATCAGCCCCAGCATTTT.